Listed below are T cell receptor beta chains from one sample, sequenced in a study of blood T cell repertoires in COVID-19. Sequenced by immunoSEQ multiplex PCR; TCRdb stores in-frame clones only, minus some. The data show 120,000 to 150,000 clones, 82% seen once. Sequencing was done on a sample of peripheral blood. All receptors come from an elderly woman with acute or convalescent COVID-19. CDR3s include the opening cysteine and the closing phenylalanine or tryptophan. D genes are given only for firm matches. Where a row states a size, it is once, few, many or the class of an expanded clone; other rows omit it.

CDR3nt: TGTGCCAGCAGCTTAGGCGGAGGGGCCATGGGCAAGCAGTACTTC
CDR3aa: CASSLGGGAMGKQYF
abundance: -
j_gene: TRBJ2-7
d_gene: -
v_gene: TRBV7-2

CDR3nt: TGTGCCAGCAGCCTCTTGGGGGGAGGGGAAGGCTACGAGCAGTACTTC
CDR3aa: CASSLLGGGEGYEQYF
abundance: -
j_gene: TRBJ2-7
d_gene: TRBD2
v_gene: TRBV7-8

CDR3nt: TGTGCCAGCGGTTTGCTGGCGCAGGCTGAAGCTTTCTTT
CDR3aa: CASGLLAQAEAFF
abundance: once
j_gene: TRBJ1-1
d_gene: -
v_gene: TRBV2

CDR3nt: TGTGCCAGCAGTTTTTATCTCTCGTTTGGTGGAACAGGAACATACTACGAGCAGTACTTC
CDR3aa: CASSFYLSFGGTGTYYEQYF
abundance: -
j_gene: TRBJ2-7
d_gene: -
v_gene: TRBV28

CDR3nt: TGTGCCAGCAGCCTTGCCTTGGGGCCCGACCACTTC
CDR3aa: CASSLALGPDHF
abundance: -
j_gene: TRBJ2-7
d_gene: -
v_gene: TRBV28

CDR3nt: TGCGCCAGCATCCGGACAGGGCGACCAGATTACTATGGCTACACCTTC
CDR3aa: CASIRTGRPDYYGYTF
abundance: many
j_gene: TRBJ1-2
d_gene: TRBD1
v_gene: TRBV10-1

CDR3nt: TGTGCCAGCAGTTCTTTGAGTACTCTAGAGACCCAGTACTTC
CDR3aa: CASSSLSTLETQYF
abundance: -
j_gene: TRBJ2-5
d_gene: -
v_gene: TRBV27

CDR3nt: TGTGCCAGCAGCCCTCGGACAGGACAACAAGAGACCCAGTACTTC
CDR3aa: CASSPRTGQQETQYF
abundance: -
j_gene: TRBJ2-5
d_gene: TRBD1
v_gene: TRBV7-7

CDR3nt: TGCGCCAGCAGCTTCGGACAGTTCGGGGAGCTGTTTTTT
CDR3aa: CASSFGQFGELFF
abundance: many
j_gene: TRBJ2-2
d_gene: -
v_gene: TRBV5-1

CDR3nt: TGTGCCAGCAGCCAATACGGGGGGGCGCAGCCCCAGCATTTT
CDR3aa: CASSQYGGAQPQHF
abundance: few
j_gene: TRBJ1-5
d_gene: -
v_gene: TRBV3-1/TRBV3-2

CDR3nt: TGTGCCAGCAGCTTAGATTGGGGGGATGAGCAGTTCTTC
CDR3aa: CASSLDWGDEQFF
abundance: -
j_gene: TRBJ2-1
d_gene: -
v_gene: TRBV7-2

CDR3nt: TGTGCCAGCAGTTTACGAGGGTATAGCAATCAGCCCCAGCATTTT
CDR3aa: CASSLRGYSNQPQHF
abundance: -
j_gene: TRBJ1-5
d_gene: -
v_gene: TRBV28

CDR3nt: TGTGCCAGCTTGAGCTTGACAGGGGGCGCCGGGGCCAACGTCCTGACTTTC
CDR3aa: CASLSLTGGAGANVLTF
abundance: -
j_gene: TRBJ2-6
d_gene: TRBD1
v_gene: TRBV2

CDR3nt: TGTGCCAGTAAATTAGCGGGGGGGAATTTGGGTGAGCAGTTCTTC
CDR3aa: CASKLAGGNLGEQFF
abundance: -
j_gene: TRBJ2-1
d_gene: TRBD2
v_gene: TRBV2

CDR3nt: TGTGCCAGCAGCTTAGTAAGCGGGGGGTGGGCAGATACGCAGTATTTT
CDR3aa: CASSLVSGGWADTQYF
abundance: -
j_gene: TRBJ2-3
d_gene: TRBD2
v_gene: TRBV11-2

CDR3nt: TGTGCCAGTAGTATTTACTCCGGGACGGGAGCCTACGAGCAGTACTTC
CDR3aa: CASSIYSGTGAYEQYF
abundance: -
j_gene: TRBJ2-7
d_gene: -
v_gene: TRBV19

CDR3nt: TGTGCCAGCAGGGTCGCGGGGAGCTTCAGTTCACCCCTCCACTTT
CDR3aa: CASRVAGSFSSPLHF
abundance: once
j_gene: TRBJ1-6
d_gene: -
v_gene: TRBV28

CDR3nt: TGTGCCAGCAGCGGTCGACAGAGGAACACCGGGGAGCTGTTTTTT
CDR3aa: CASSGRQRNTGELFF
abundance: -
j_gene: TRBJ2-2
d_gene: -
v_gene: TRBV11-3

CDR3nt: TGTGCCAGCAGCTTCACAGGGGCGGCGGGCCAGCCCCAGCATTTT
CDR3aa: CASSFTGAAGQPQHF
abundance: -
j_gene: TRBJ1-5
d_gene: TRBD1
v_gene: TRBV7-2

CDR3nt: TGTGCCATCACCGCGGGACAGGGTGGTACCGGGGAGCTGTTTTTT
CDR3aa: CAITAGQGGTGELFF
abundance: -
j_gene: TRBJ2-2
d_gene: TRBD1
v_gene: TRBV10-3

CDR3nt: TGTGCCAGCAGTTATAGCGGGGGGGCTCTAGAGACCCAGTACTTC
CDR3aa: CASSYSGGALETQYF
abundance: -
j_gene: TRBJ2-5
d_gene: TRBD2
v_gene: TRBV5-4

CDR3nt: TGTGCCACCCTTAGGGGGGGGACAACTGGCTATGGCTACACCTTC
CDR3aa: CATLRGGTTGYGYTF
abundance: few
j_gene: TRBJ1-2
d_gene: -
v_gene: TRBV28

CDR3nt: TGTGCCAGCAGTAATCAGGGGCGGAACACTGAAGCTTTCTTT
CDR3aa: CASSNQGRNTEAFF
abundance: -
j_gene: TRBJ1-1
d_gene: -
v_gene: TRBV2

CDR3nt: TGTGCCAGCAGTCGGGACAGGGTCGTCGCTGAAGCTTTCTTT
CDR3aa: CASSRDRVVAEAFF
abundance: -
j_gene: TRBJ1-1
d_gene: TRBD1
v_gene: TRBV2

CDR3nt: TGTGCCAGCAGTGAAGATGTGGCTAGCGGCCACTACAATGAGCAGTTCTTC
CDR3aa: CASSEDVASGHYNEQFF
abundance: once
j_gene: TRBJ2-1
d_gene: TRBD2
v_gene: TRBV2

CDR3nt: TGTGCCAGCAGTGGGGGACGGGGGAATGAAAAACTGTTTTTT
CDR3aa: CASSGGRGNEKLFF
abundance: -
j_gene: TRBJ1-4
d_gene: -
v_gene: TRBV2

CDR3nt: TGTGCCAGCAGCGTAGGAAGGGGATTCTTTTACGAGCAGTACTTC
CDR3aa: CASSVGRGFFYEQYF
abundance: -
j_gene: TRBJ2-7
d_gene: -
v_gene: TRBV9

CDR3nt: TGCGCCAGCAGCCGGACAGGGGACTCTGGAAACACCATATATTTT
CDR3aa: CASSRTGDSGNTIYF
abundance: few
j_gene: TRBJ1-3
d_gene: TRBD1
v_gene: TRBV5-1

CDR3nt: TGTGCCTGGAGGGCGGGGGAGAATTCACCCCTCCACTTT
CDR3aa: CAWRAGENSPLHF
abundance: -
j_gene: TRBJ1-6
d_gene: -
v_gene: TRBV30

CDR3nt: TGTGCCTGGAGTGTACTATGGACAACTAATGAAAAACTGTTTTTT
CDR3aa: CAWSVLWTTNEKLFF
abundance: -
j_gene: TRBJ1-4
d_gene: -
v_gene: TRBV30

CDR3nt: TGTGCCAGCAGTTTGAGTGCTTCTTGGGAGCAGTTCTTC
CDR3aa: CASSLSASWEQFF
abundance: -
j_gene: TRBJ2-1
d_gene: -
v_gene: TRBV28